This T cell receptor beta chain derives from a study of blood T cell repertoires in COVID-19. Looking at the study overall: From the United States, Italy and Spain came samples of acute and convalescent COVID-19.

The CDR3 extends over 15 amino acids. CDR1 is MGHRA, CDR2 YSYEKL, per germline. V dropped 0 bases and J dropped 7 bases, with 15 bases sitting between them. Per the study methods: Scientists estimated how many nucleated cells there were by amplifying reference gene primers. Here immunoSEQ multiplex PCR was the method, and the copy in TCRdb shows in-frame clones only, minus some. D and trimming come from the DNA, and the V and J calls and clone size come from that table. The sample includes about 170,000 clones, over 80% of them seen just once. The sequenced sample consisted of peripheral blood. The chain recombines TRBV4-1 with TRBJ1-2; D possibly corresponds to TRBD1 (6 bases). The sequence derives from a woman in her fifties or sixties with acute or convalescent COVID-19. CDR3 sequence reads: CASSQDPAGEGGYTF. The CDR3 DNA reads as TGCGCCAGCAGCCAAGATCCGGCAGGGGAGGGTGGCTACACCTTC.